These T cell receptor beta chains were read from a single sample in a study of vaccination and CD4 T cells after COVID-19. The antigens these receptors bind are not known. TCRdb reprocessed the PCR reads via MiXCR and lists one record per CDR3 protein. The repertoire holds over 14,000 distinct CDR3 sequences, with about 57% as singletons. Sequenced material: CD4+ T cells from blood, cultured in vitro. The source is a human donor who had recovered from COVID-19. Both conserved end residues are part of each CDR3. The D gene is left open where the match is weak. A row's size may be missing; if present it is once, few, many or a size class.

D | J | size | V | DNA | CDR3
. | TRBJ2-7 | . | TRBV28 | TGTGCCAGCAGTCTAGGACAAGTCTACGAGCAGTACTTC | CASSLGQVYEQYF
. | TRBJ1-1 | . | TRBV7-6 | TGTGCCAGCAGCTTCAACAGGGATGGTTGGACTGAAGCTTTCTTT | CASSFNRDGWTEAFF
TRBD2 | TRBJ2-1 | . | TRBV20-1 | TGCAGTGCTAGATCCGCTAGCGGGGGAACCTACAATGAGCAGTTCTTC | CSARSASGGTYNEQFF
. | TRBJ2-7 | few | TRBV5-4 | TGTGCCAGCAGCCATGGGACCGCCTCGAGGGGCGAGCAGTACTTC | CASSHGTASRGEQYF
. | TRBJ2-5 | . | TRBV7-8 | TGTGCCAGCAGCTTAGCGGGGGGGCGAGGAAAGACCCAGTACTTC | CASSLAGGRGKTQYF
TRBD2 | TRBJ2-1 | few | TRBV20-1 | TGCAGTGCTCCTCCGAAGGGACTAGCGGGGGGGCCGGATGAGCAGTTCTTC | CSAPPKGLAGGPDEQFF
TRBD1 | TRBJ2-3 | few | TRBV6-1 | TGTGCCAGCACAGACAGGGGAGAAACAGATACGCAGTATTTT | CASTDRGETDTQYF
. | TRBJ2-7 | . | TRBV7-8 | TGTGCCAGCAGCCAAGTGCGGGTCTACGAGCAGTACTTC | CASSQVRVYEQYF
. | TRBJ1-2 | few | TRBV19 | TGTGCCAGTAGTATTCACGGGTCCTACTATGGCTACACCTTC | CASSIHGSYYGYTF
. | TRBJ1-6 | . | TRBV7-2 | TGTGCCAGCAGCTTAATCAGGGGATCGTCACCCCTCCACTTT | CASSLIRGSSPLHF
TRBD2 | TRBJ2-2 | . | TRBV24-1 | TGTGCCACCAGTGGGTCTAGCGGGAGGGCTCCCATGAACACCGGGGAGCTGTTTTTT | CATSGSSGRAPMNTGELFF
TRBD1 | TRBJ2-2 | . | TRBV15 | TGTGCCACCAGCAGAGATCAGTGGCGACAGGGGGGGGCCGGGGAGCTGTTTTTT | CATSRDQWRQGGAGELFF
. | TRBJ1-3 | . | TRBV7-2 | TGTGCCAGCAGCTTAGTGGCAGGACCTGGAAACACCATATATTTT | CASSLVAGPGNTIYF
TRBD2 | TRBJ2-1 | . | TRBV24-1 | TGTGCCACCAGTAGGAGGACTAGCGGGACTACGAGCTCCTACAATGAGCAGTTCTTC | CATSRRTSGTTSSYNEQFF
TRBD1 | TRBJ2-7 | . | TRBV15 | TGTGCCACCAGCAGAGGGACAGGGAGCTACGAGCAGTACTTC | CATSRGTGSYEQYF
TRBD1 | TRBJ2-1 | . | TRBV20-1 | TGCAGTGCCAGACAGGGGGCCCTTTACAATGAGCAGTTCTTC | CSARQGALYNEQFF
TRBD2 | TRBJ2-7 | . | TRBV2 | TGTGCCAGCCGGCCGGGGACTAGCGGGAGTGGCTACGAGCAGTACTTC | CASRPGTSGSGYEQYF
. | TRBJ2-5 | few | TRBV7-8 | TGTGCCAGCAGCTTAGCGGCGGGGCGGGGAGAGACCCAGTACTTC | CASSLAAGRGETQYF
TRBD1 | TRBJ1-2 | few | TRBV27 | TGTGCCAGCAGTAGGACAGGGAGTTTGGGGGGCTACACCTTC | CASSRTGSLGGYTF
TRBD1 | TRBJ2-5 | . | TRBV20-1 | TGCAGTGCCCTCGCCGGTTCAGGGGGCGACGAGACCCAGTACTTC | CSALAGSGGDETQYF
TRBD2 | TRBJ2-5 | . | TRBV24-1 | TGTGCCACCAGTGATTTGCAGCGGGGAGAGACCCAGTACTTC | CATSDLQRGETQYF